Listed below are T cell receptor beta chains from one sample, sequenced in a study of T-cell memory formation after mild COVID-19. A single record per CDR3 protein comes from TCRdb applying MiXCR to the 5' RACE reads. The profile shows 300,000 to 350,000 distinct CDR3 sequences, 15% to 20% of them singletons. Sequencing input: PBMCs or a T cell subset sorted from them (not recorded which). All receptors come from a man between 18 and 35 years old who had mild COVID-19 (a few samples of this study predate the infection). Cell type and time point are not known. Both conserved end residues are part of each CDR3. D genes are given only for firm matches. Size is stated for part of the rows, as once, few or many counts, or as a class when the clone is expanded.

TGTGCCAGCAGCGCCTGGGGACAGGTTAACACCGGGGAGCTGTTTTTT | CASSAWGQVNTGELFF | TRBJ2-2 | many | TRBV9 | TRBD1
TGTGCCAGCAGCCGCATGGGAACCGCCGGGGAGCTGTTTTTT | CASSRMGTAGELFF | TRBJ2-2 | . | TRBV7-2 | .
TGTGCCAGCTCACCCCGCAGCGGGGGGTCCTACGAGCAGTACTTC | CASSPRSGGSYEQYF | TRBJ2-7 | . | TRBV18 | TRBD2
TGTGCCAGCAGCAACAACCTGGACAGCCGCTCCTACAATGAGCAGTTCTTC | CASSNNLDSRSYNEQFF | TRBJ2-1 | few | TRBV11-2 | .
TGTGCCAGCAGCGGAGCTGAGCGGGGGAGCACAGATACGCAGTATTTT | CASSGAERGSTDTQYF | TRBJ2-3 | few | TRBV7-2 | TRBD2
TGTGCCAGCAGTCTCCTAGCGGGTAGGGCCTACAATGAGCAGTTCTTC | CASSLLAGRAYNEQFF | TRBJ2-1 | . | TRBV12-3/TRBV12-4 | TRBD2
TGTGCCAGCAGTTTCAGCGGGGCTAGAGATACGCAGTATTTT | CASSFSGARDTQYF | TRBJ2-3 | . | TRBV12-3/TRBV12-4 | TRBD2
TGTGCCAGCAGCTTAGTGAGGCGTTCGGGCCCAGATACGCAGTATTTT | CASSLVRRSGPDTQYF | TRBJ2-3 | few | TRBV7-2 | .
TGTGCCAGCAGTTACACTGGGTTCCAAGAGACCCAGTACTTC | CASSYTGFQETQYF | TRBJ2-5 | . | TRBV27 | .
TGTGCCAGCAGTGGGGTTTCTGAAGCTTTCTTT | CASSGVSEAFF | TRBJ1-1 | . | TRBV3-1 | .
TGCGCCAGCAGCTTGCAGTTCTTC | CASSLQFF | TRBJ2-1 | many | TRBV5-1 | .
TGTGCCAGCAGCTTGAGGACAGGGGAGACCCAGTACTTC | CASSLRTGETQYF | TRBJ2-5 | few | TRBV5-4 | TRBD1
TGTGCCAGCAGCGTAGGCGTGGGGGGGGAGCAGTTCTTC | CASSVGVGGEQFF | TRBJ2-1 | few | TRBV9 | TRBD2
TGTGCCAGCAGCCCAACCGGGGGGGTTGAGCAGTTCTTC | CASSPTGGVEQFF | TRBJ2-1 | . | TRBV7-3 | TRBD2
TGTGCCACGAAGAGGGGCGCGACCGGGGAGCTGTTTTTT | CATKRGATGELFF | TRBJ2-2 | . | TRBV7-8 | .
TGTGCCAGCAGTTTAATAGAGGCGGGCGAGCAGTACTTC | CASSLIEAGEQYF | TRBJ2-7 | . | TRBV12-3/TRBV12-4 | .
TGTGCCAGCAGCTTAGGGGGAATATACAATGAGCAGTTCTTC | CASSLGGIYNEQFF | TRBJ2-1 | many | TRBV11-2 | .
TGTGCCAGCAGCCTCTATAGAAACACAGATACGAAGTATTTT | CASSLYRNTDTKYF | TRBJ2-3 | . | TRBV6-5 | .
TGCAGCGTGCAGAACACTGAAGCTTTCTTT | CSVQNTEAFF | TRBJ1-1 | few | TRBV29-1 | .
TGTGCCAGCAGCTTAAGGGTAACAGGGGGCGAGGGCACAGATACGCAGTATTTT | CASSLRVTGGEGTDTQYF | TRBJ2-3 | few | TRBV7-2 | TRBD1
TGCGCCAGCAGCCAAGCACGACAGGGGGCAGATGGCTACACCTTC | CASSQARQGADGYTF | TRBJ1-2 | . | TRBV4-1 | TRBD1
TGTGCCAGCAGCCCCTTACAGGACACCGGGGAGCTGTTTTTT | CASSPLQDTGELFF | TRBJ2-2 | many | TRBV13 | .
TGTGCCAGCAGCTCAACCGGGACAGGGTTTCTCTATGGCTACACCTTC | CASSSTGTGFLYGYTF | TRBJ1-2 | . | TRBV7-2 | TRBD1
TGTGCCAGCGGGGACTACACTGAAGCTTTCTTT | CASGDYTEAFF | TRBJ1-1 | . | TRBV6-2/TRBV6-3 | .
TGCAGTGCCACAACCCCCGGACAGGCGGCGGGCTACACCTTC | CSATTPGQAAGYTF | TRBJ1-2 | few | TRBV20-1 | TRBD1
TGTGCCAGCAGCGCCACCCGGGCATCTGAAGCTTTCTTT | CASSATRASEAFF | TRBJ1-1 | . | TRBV6-1 | .
TGTGCCAGCAGCTTAAATTCTCAGGGGGACTACAATGAGCAGTTCTTC | CASSLNSQGDYNEQFF | TRBJ2-1 | few | TRBV7-8 | TRBD1
TGTGCCAGTAGTAAGGACATCCGGGCCTACAATGAGCAGTTCTTC | CASSKDIRAYNEQFF | TRBJ2-1 | . | TRBV19 | .
TGTGCCAGCAGCTTTGCCGGGACAGGGATCACTGAAGCTTTCTTT | CASSFAGTGITEAFF | TRBJ1-1 | . | TRBV7-9 | TRBD1
TGTGCCAGCAGCCCGACAGTTACCGGAAAACTGTTTTTT | CASSPTVTGKLFF | TRBJ1-4 | many | TRBV14 | .
TGTGCCACCGCGGGGCGGGGATTTTACAATGAGCAGTTCTTC | CATAGRGFYNEQFF | TRBJ2-1 | few | TRBV7-2 | .
TGCGCCAGCAGCCAAGAGGGGCGGGGTTCACCCCTCCACTTT | CASSQEGRGSPLHF | TRBJ1-6 | few | TRBV4-1 | .
TGCGCCAGCAGCCAAGGATTAAGAGGGTCGGAGGCCGGGGAGCTGTTTTTT | CASSQGLRGSEAGELFF | TRBJ2-2 | . | TRBV4-3 | .
TGTGCCAGCAGCTCCCCAATGGCAGGGGGAAACCCCTACAATGAGCAGTTCTTC | CASSSPMAGGNPYNEQFF | TRBJ2-1 | few | TRBV12-3/TRBV12-4 | TRBD1
TGCGCCAGCGGACCGGGGAGAGAAAAACTGTTTTTT | CASGPGREKLFF | TRBJ1-4 | few | TRBV4-3 | .
TGCGCCAGCAGCCCTCAGTCGGGCACGGGCAATGAGCAGTTCTTC | CASSPQSGTGNEQFF | TRBJ2-1 | few | TRBV5-1 | .
TGCGCCAGCAGCGAACAGAGCCCTCATCAAGCTGATACGCAGTATTTT | CASSEQSPHQADTQYF | TRBJ2-3 | many | TRBV4-3 | .
TGCGCCAGCAGCGTGGACAGGGGAGATGGCTACACCTTC | CASSVDRGDGYTF | TRBJ1-2 | . | TRBV5-1 | TRBD1
TGCAGTGCTAGTGGGGCGGCTAGCGGGCCACAAGAGACCCAGTACTTC | CSASGAASGPQETQYF | TRBJ2-5 | few | TRBV20-1 | TRBD2
TGTGCCAGTAGGGGACAGGCGCGCTTCGATGAGCAGTTCTTC | CASRGQARFDEQFF | TRBJ2-1 | . | TRBV19 | TRBD1
TGTGCCAGCAGTATCGGGGCGTTGGGCACAGATACGCAGTATTTT | CASSIGALGTDTQYF | TRBJ2-3 | . | TRBV28 | .
TGCAGTGCTAGAGGGATCGACAGGGTTGAAGCTTTCTTT | CSARGIDRVEAFF | TRBJ1-1 | many | TRBV20-1 | TRBD1
TGCGCCAGCAGCTCAAGTATCGGGGGGGAAGAGACCCAGTACTTC | CASSSSIGGEETQYF | TRBJ2-5 | . | TRBV5-1 | TRBD2
TGCGCCAGCAGCCAGCCGGGACAGGGGGCATACGAGCAGTACTTC | CASSQPGQGAYEQYF | TRBJ2-7 | few | TRBV4-1 | TRBD1
TGTGCCAGCAGTTACTCGACTAATTACAATGAGCAGTTCTTC | CASSYSTNYNEQFF | TRBJ2-1 | many | TRBV6-6 | .
TGTGCCAGCAGCAGGACACCATACGAGCAGTACTTC | CASSRTPYEQYF | TRBJ2-7 | . | TRBV28 | .